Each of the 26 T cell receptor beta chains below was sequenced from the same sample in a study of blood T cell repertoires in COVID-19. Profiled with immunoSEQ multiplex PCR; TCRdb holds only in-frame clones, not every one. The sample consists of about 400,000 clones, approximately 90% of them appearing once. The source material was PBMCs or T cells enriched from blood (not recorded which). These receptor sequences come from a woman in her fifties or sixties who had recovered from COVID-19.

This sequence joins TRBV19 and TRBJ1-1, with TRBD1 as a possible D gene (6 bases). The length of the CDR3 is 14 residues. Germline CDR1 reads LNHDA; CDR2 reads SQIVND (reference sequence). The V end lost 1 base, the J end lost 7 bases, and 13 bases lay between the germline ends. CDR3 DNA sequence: TGTGCCAGTAGTATAGTAGGGGGAGTCGGTGAAGCTTTCTTT. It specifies CASSIVGGVGEAFF.

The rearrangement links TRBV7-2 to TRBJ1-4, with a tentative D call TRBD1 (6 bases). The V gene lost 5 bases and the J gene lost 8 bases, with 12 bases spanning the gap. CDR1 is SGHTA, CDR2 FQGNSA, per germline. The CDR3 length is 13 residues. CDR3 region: CASSQTGYEKLFF. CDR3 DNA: TGTGCCAGCAGCCAAACAGGGTACGAAAAACTGTTTTTT.

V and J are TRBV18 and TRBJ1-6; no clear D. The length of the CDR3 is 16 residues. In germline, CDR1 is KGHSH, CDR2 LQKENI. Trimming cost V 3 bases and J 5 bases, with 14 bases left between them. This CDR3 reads CASSPQRARDNSPLHF. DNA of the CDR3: TGTGCCAGCTCACCTCAGAGGGCGCGGGATAATTCACCCCTCCACTTT.

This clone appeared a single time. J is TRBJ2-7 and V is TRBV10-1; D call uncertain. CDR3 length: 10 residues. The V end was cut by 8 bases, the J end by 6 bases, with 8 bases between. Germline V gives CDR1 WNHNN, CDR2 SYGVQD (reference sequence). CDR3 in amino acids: CASSPCEQYF. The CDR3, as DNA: TGCGCCAGCTCCCCGTGCGAGCAGTACTTC.

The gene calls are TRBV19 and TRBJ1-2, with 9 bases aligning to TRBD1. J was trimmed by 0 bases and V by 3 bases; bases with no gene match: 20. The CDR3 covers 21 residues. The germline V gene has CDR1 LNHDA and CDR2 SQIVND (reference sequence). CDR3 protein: CASSMGLQGASGPRANYGYTF. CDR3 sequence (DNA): TGTGCCAGTAGTATGGGATTACAGGGGGCGTCAGGTCCAAGGGCTAACTATGGCTACACCTTC.

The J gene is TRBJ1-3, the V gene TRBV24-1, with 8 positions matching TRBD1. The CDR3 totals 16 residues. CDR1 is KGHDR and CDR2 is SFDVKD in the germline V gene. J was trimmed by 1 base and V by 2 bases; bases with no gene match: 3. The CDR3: CATSDSRQGSGNTIYF. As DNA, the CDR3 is TGTGCCACCAGTGATTCTCGACAGGGGTCTGGAAACACCATATATTTT.

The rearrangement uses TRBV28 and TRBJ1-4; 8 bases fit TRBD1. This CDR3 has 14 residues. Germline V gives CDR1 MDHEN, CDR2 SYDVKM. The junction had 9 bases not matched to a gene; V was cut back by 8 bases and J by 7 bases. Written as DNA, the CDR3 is TGTGCCAGCCAACCGGGGGACAGGATTGAAAAACTGTTTTTT. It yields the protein CASQPGDRIEKLFF.

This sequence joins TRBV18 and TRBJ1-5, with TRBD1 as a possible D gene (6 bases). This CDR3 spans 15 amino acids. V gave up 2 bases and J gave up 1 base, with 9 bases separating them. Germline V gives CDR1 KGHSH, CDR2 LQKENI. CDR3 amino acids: CASSPRGLSNQPQHF. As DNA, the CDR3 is TGTGCCAGCTCACCAAGGGGGTTGAGCAATCAGCCCCAGCATTTT.

The CDR3 DNA reads TGTGCCAGTACAGGGGCAGACCTCTCTGGGGCCAACGTCCTGACTTTC. Protein product: CASTGADLSGANVLTF. The chain joins TRBV28 to TRBJ2-6, with 7 bases that match TRBD1. The CDR3 is 16 amino acids. V gave up 9 bases and J gave up 0 bases; unmatched junction bases: 8. Looked up from germline, CDR1 is MDHEN and CDR2 is SYDVKM.

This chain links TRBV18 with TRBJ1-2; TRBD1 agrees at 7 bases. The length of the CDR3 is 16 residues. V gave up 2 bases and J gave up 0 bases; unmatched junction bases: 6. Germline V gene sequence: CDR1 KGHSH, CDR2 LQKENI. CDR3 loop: CASSPAGTVANYGYTF. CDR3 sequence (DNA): TGTGCCAGCTCACCAGCCGGGACAGTAGCTAACTATGGCTACACCTTC.

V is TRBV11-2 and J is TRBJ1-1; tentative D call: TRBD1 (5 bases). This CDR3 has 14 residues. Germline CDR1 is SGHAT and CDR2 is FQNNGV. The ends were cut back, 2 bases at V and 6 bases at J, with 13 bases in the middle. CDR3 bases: TGTGCCAGCAGCTTATTGGCAGGGTCGGCTGAAGCTTTCTTT. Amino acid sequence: CASSLLAGSAEAFF.

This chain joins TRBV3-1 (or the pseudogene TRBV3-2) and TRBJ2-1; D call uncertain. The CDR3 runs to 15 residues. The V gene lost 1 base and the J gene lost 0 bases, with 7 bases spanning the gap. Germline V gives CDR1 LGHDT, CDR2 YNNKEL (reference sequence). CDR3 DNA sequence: TGTGCCAGCAGCCAAGGCGCTAGCTCCTACAATGAGCAGTTCTTC. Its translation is CASSQGASSYNEQFF.

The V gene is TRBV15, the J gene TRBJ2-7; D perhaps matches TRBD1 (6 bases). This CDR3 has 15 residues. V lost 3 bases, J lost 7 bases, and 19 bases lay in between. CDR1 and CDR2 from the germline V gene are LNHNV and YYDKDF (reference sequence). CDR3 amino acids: CATSSVTGALGEQYF. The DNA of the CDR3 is TGTGCCACCAGCAGTGTGACAGGTGCCTTGGGGGAGCAGTACTTC. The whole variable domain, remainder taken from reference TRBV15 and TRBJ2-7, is DAMVIQNPRYQVTQFGKPVTLSCSQTLNHNVMYWYQQKSSQAPKLLFHYYDKDFNNEADTPDNFQSRRPNTSFCFLDIRSPGLGDTAMYLCATSSVTGALGEQYFGPGTRLTVT.

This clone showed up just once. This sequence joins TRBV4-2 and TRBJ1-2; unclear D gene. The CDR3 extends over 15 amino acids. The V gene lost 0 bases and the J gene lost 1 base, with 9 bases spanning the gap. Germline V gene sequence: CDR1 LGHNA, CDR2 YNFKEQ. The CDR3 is CASSQELEGNYGYTF. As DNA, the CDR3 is TGTGCCAGCAGCCAAGAACTAGAAGGTAACTATGGCTACACCTTC.

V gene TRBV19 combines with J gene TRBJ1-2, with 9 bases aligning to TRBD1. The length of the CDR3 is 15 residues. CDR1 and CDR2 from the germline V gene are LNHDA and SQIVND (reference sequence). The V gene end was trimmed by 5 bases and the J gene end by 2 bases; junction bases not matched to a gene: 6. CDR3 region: CASSSPGTGNYGYTF. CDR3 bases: TGTGCCAGTAGTTCACCCGGGACAGGGAACTATGGCTACACCTTC.

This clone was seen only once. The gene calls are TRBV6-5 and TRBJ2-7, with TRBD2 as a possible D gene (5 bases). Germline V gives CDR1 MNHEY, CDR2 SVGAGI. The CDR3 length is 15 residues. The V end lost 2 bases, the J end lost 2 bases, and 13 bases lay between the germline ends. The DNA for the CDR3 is TGTGCCAGCAGTTACCGGTCGCCCGGGACCTACGAGCAGTACTTC. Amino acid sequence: CASSYRSPGTYEQYF.

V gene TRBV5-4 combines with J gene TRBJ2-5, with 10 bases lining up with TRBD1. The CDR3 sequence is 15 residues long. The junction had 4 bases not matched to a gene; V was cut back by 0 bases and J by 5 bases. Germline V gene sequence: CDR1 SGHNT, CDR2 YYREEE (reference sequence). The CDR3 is CASSLDDRGPETQYF. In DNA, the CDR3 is TGTGCCAGCAGCTTGGATGACAGGGGGCCGGAGACCCAGTACTTC.

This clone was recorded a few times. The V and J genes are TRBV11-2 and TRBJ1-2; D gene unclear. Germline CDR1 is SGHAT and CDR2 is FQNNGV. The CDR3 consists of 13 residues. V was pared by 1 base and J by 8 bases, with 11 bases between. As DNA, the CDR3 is TGTGCCAGCAGCTTAGGGCCCACCGGGGGCTACACCTTC. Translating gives CASSLGPTGGYTF.

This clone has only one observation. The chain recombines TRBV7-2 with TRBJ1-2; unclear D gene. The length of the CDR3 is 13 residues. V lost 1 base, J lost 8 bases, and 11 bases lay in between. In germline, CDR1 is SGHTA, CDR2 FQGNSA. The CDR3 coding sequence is TGTGCCAGCAGCTTAGAACGGCCGGGGGGCTACACCTTC. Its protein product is CASSLERPGGYTF.

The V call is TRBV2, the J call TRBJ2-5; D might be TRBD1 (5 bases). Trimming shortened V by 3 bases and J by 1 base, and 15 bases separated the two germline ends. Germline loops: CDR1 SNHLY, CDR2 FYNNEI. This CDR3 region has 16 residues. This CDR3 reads CASSEAPLTVQETQYF. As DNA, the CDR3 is TGTGCCAGCAGTGAGGCACCCTTGACAGTCCAAGAGACCCAGTACTTC.

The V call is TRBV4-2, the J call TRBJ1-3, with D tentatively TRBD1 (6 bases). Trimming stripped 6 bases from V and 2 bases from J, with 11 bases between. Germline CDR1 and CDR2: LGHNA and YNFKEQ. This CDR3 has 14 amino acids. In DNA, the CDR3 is TGTGCCAGCAGACCACAGGGAACTGGAAACACCATATATTTT. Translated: CASRPQGTGNTIYF.

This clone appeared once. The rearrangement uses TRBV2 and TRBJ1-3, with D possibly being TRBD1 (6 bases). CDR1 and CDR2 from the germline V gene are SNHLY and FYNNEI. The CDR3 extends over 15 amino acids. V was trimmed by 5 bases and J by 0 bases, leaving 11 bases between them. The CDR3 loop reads CASSTDSSSGNTIYF. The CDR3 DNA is TGTGCCAGCAGTACGGACAGTAGCTCTGGAAACACCATATATTTT.

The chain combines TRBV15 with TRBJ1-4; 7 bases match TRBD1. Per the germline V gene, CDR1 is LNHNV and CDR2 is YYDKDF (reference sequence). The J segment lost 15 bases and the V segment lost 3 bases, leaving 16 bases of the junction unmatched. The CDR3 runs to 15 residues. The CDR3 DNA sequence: TGTGCCACCAGCAGCTTCCTCTCGGCGGCCCAGGGGGTGTTTTTT. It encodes CATSSFLSAAQGVFF.

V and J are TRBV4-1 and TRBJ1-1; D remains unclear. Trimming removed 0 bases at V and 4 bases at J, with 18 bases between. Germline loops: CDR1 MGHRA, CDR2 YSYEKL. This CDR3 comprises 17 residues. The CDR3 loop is CASSQEFTVVQITEAFF. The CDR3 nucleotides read TGCGCCAGCAGCCAAGAGTTCACAGTTGTGCAAATCACTGAAGCTTTCTTT.

CDR3 sequence reads: CASSLISGGLNEQFF. The CDR3 DNA sequence: TGCGCCAGCAGCTTAATTAGCGGGGGGCTCAATGAGCAGTTCTTC. The chain couples TRBV5-1 to TRBJ2-1; 10 positions agree with TRBD2. The trim removed 2 bases at V and 6 bases at J, leaving 5 bases unmatched. Germline CDR1 is SGHRS and CDR2 is YFSETQ. The CDR3 length is 15 residues.

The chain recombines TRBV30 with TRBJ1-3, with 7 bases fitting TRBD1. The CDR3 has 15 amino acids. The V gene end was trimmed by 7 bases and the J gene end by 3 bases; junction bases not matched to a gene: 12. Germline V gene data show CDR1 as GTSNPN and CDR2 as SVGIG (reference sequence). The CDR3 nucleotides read TGTGCCTACAGACCATTCGACAGGGTTGGAAACACCATATATTTT. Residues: CAYRPFDRVGNTIYF.